The clone carrying this T cell receptor (beta chain) was counted only a few times. The antigen remains undetermined. These data come from a study of T cells in Graves' hyperthyroidism and ophthalmopathy. Study-level points and caveats: Stable hyperthyroidism and ophthalmopathy were separated using 13 V-J signatures. Progression to ophthalmopathy was predicted a median of approximately 6.4 months early.

Germline V CDR1 and CDR2: WSHSY, SAAADI. The germline V and J ends were trimmed by 3 bases and 1 base, with 3 bases remaining between them. The CDR3 is 12 amino acids. Diagnostic decisions used clinical symptoms, serum thyroxine and TRAb, thyroid ultrasound and orbital computed tomography. Amplification of TCR beta CDR3 regions used RNA as the template. A first-round RT-PCR of the TCR CDR3 used the HTBI primer set. A single record per CDR3 protein comes from TCRdb applying MiXCR to the multiplex PCR reads. Here the sample spans more than 500,000 distinct CDR3 sequences, roughly 45% being singletons. This receptor was obtained from an adult woman with Graves' disease, either hyperthyroidism or ophthalmopathy (not recorded which). The material sequenced was peripheral blood or thyroid tissue (not recorded which). The V gene is TRBV10-2, the J gene TRBJ1-2; no definite D call. CDR3 amino acids: CASSDYNYGYTF. In DNA form, the CDR3 reads TGCGCCAGCAGTGACTATAACTATGGCTACACCTTC.